This T cell receptor beta chain derives from a study of synovial regulatory T cells in juvenile arthritis. Germline loops: CDR1 SEHNR, CDR2 FQNEAQ (reference sequence). CDR3 length: 13 amino acids. Only the protein is on record. Comment on this clone: Antigen: not known.

The method was immunoSEQ multiplex PCR; TCRdb's version includes in-frame clones alone and lacks a portion of them. This sample's table has more than 8,000 clones. Whole-study results and caveats: Inflammation-associated Treg cells in blood had less TCR diversity than the remaining blood Treg cells. Synovial Tregs shared more CDR3 sequences with iaTregs than other blood Tregs. Synovial Teff and blood CPL repertoires partially overlapped with iaTreg TCR repertoires, which were largely patient-private.

The chain employs TRBV7-9 and TRBJ1-1. The sequenced sample consisted of Treg cells from blood. As to subset: remaining (HLA-DR-negative) circulating blood Treg cells. The TCR originated in a donor between 2 and 29 years old with juvenile idiopathic arthritis. Here the CDR3 reads CASSTHPGKKAFF.